This entry describes one T cell receptor beta chain. Antigen specificity is unknown. V dropped 8 bases and J dropped 4 bases, with 17 bases sitting between them. The CDR3 runs to 14 residues. Germline V gene lookup returns CDR1 SNHLY and CDR2 FYNNEI. Sequencing was performed with immunoSEQ multiplex PCR; in TCRdb, only in-frame clones are kept and a portion is missing. This table has 250,000 to 300,000 clones, 80% to 90% appearing once. Treatment denoted: 15 to 20 received Ad26.COV2.S at low or high dose, single or two shots; five or six received placebo; per-sample allocation not given. Day 63 following the first vaccine or placebo injection was when the samples were taken. The entry originates in a study of Ad26.COV2.S vaccination and SARS-CoV-2 variants. Study results and caveats: It was found that vaccine and placebo recipients had similar non-spike TCR breadth. Vaccine recipients had higher spike-specific TCR breadth than placebo recipients. Reports say spike-specific CD8+ and CD4+ T cell responses covered substantial breadth after vaccination.

The source of this sequence is a person aged 18-60 years who received the Ad26.COV2.S COVID-19 vaccine or a placebo. The V call is TRBV2, the J call TRBJ2-5; unclear D gene. Sequences were derived from peripheral blood, sampled in a trial of Ad26.COV2.S vaccine versus placebo. CDR3 sequence: CASFRAALGETQYF. CDR3 coding DNA: TGTGCCAGCTTTCGGGCCGCCCTGGGAGAGACCCAGTACTTC.